One and the same sample provided the 11 T cell receptor beta chains below, sequenced in a study of T-cell reconstitution after alpha-beta-depleted transplantation in children. The TCRbeta library incorporated unique molecular identifiers. TCRdb analysed the PCR reads with MiXCR anew, one entry per CDR3 protein. The data hold 98,000 or so distinct CDR3 sequences, with approximately 6.9% observed a single time. This specimen consisted of PBMCs, mostly from graft donor cells, obtained 360 days after TCRalphabeta/CD19-depleted stem cell transplant. All receptors derive from a male patient aged 2-15 years who had a stem cell transplant for acute lymphoblastic leukemia, so the T cells may come from the graft donor.

This clonotype was picked up many times. V and J are TRBV2 and TRBJ2-3; tentatively, D is TRBD1 (7 bases). Trimming pared 9 bases from V and 3 bases from J, leaving 19 bases between. From germline, CDR1 is SNHLY and CDR2 FYNNEI. This CDR3 has 15 amino acids. CDR3 sequence (DNA): TGTGCCAGTGGAATTCCAGGGGGGAGTACAGATACGCAGTATTTT. Translated, it gives CASGIPGGSTDTQYF. The full variable domain, its missing parts supplied by reference TRBV2 and TRBJ2-3, is EPEVTQTPSHQVTQMGQEVILRCVPISNHLYFYWYRQILGQKVEFLVSFYNNEISEKSEIFDDQFSVERPDGSNFTLKIRSTKLEDSAMYFCASGIPGGSTDTQYFGPGTRLTVL.

This clonotype was detected only once. One end of the junction does not line up with germline, which may come from a read error. The chain is built from TRBV3-1 and TRBJ1-1, with 7 bases matching TRBD1. The CDR3 spans 18 residues. From germline, CDR1 is LGHDT and CDR2 YNNKEL (reference sequence). Here the CDR3 reads CATSHHPRYRGISTEAFF. The CDR3 bases are TGTGCCACCAGCCATCACCCGAGATACAGGGGAATCAGCACTGAAGCTTTCTTT.

The chain combines TRBV5-4 with TRBJ2-7; D may be TRBD1 or TRBD2 (6 bases each). CDR3 size: 14 residues. Germline CDR1 and CDR2: SGHNT and YYREEE (reference sequence). V was cut by 4 bases and J by 7 bases, with 18 bases left in between. This CDR3 is CASSQGTRAGEQYF. The CDR3, as DNA: TGTGCCAGCAGCCAGGGGACCCGCGCGGGGGAGCAGTACTTC.

This clonotype was picked up many times. This sequence joins TRBV28 and TRBJ2-4; D is possibly TRBD1 (5 bases). Germline V gene sequence: CDR1 MDHEN, CDR2 SYDVKM. The CDR3 is 16 residues long. The ends were cut back, 3 bases at V and 0 bases at J, with 12 bases in the middle. The CDR3 DNA sequence: TGTGCCAGCAGTTTTCACGTAGGGGTAGCCAAAAACATTCAGTACTTC. This gives the protein CASSFHVGVAKNIQYF.

At least ten counts were recorded for this clonotype. The J gene is TRBJ2-7, the V gene TRBV2; D call uncertain. This CDR3 contains 13 residues. The V end was cut by 0 bases, the J end by 2 bases, with 5 bases between. CDR1 and CDR2 from the germline V gene are SNHLY and FYNNEI. The CDR3 region is CASSEARPYEQYF. DNA of the CDR3: TGTGCCAGCAGTGAAGCGCGCCCCTACGAGCAGTACTTC.

The rearrangement links TRBV28 to TRBJ2-7; D possibly corresponds to TRBD1 (5 bases). The ends were cut back, 2 bases at V and 5 bases at J, with 7 bases in the middle. CDR1 and CDR2 from the germline V gene are MDHEN and SYDVKM. This CDR3 has 12 amino acids. DNA for the CDR3: TGTGCCAGCAGTTTAGACAGCCACGAGCAGTACTTC. This gives the protein CASSLDSHEQYF.

This chain uses TRBV7-6 with TRBJ2-3, with D uncertain. V lost 2 bases, J lost 7 bases, and 22 bases lay in between. The length of the CDR3 is 17 residues. Looked up from germline, CDR1 is SGHVS and CDR2 is FNYEAQ. CDR3 residues: CASSLIISPTPWYTQYF. DNA of the CDR3: TGTGCCAGCAGCTTAATCATCTCTCCGACCCCGTGGTATACGCAGTATTTT.

This clonotype was counted at least ten times. The gene calls are TRBV20-1 and TRBJ2-4; D remains ambiguous. Germline values: CDR1 DFQATT, CDR2 SNEGSKA (reference sequence). The CDR3 totals 14 residues. V lost 5 bases and J 0 bases, leaving 11 bases between the germline ends. The CDR3 DNA reads TGCAGTGCTCCCAAAGGGTTAGCCAAAAACATTCAGTACTTC. It specifies CSAPKGLAKNIQYF.

A few counts support this clonotype. DNA of the CDR3: TGCAGTGCTAGAGACCCTAGCGGGAGGGCCTACGAGCAGTACTTC. As protein: CSARDPSGRAYEQYF. The chain uses TRBV20-1 and TRBJ2-7, with 12 bases fitting TRBD2. Germline assignment: CDR1 DFQATT and CDR2 SNEGSKA (reference sequence). V shed 0 bases and J 2 bases; nucleotides not matched to a gene: 2. CDR3 size: 15 residues.

This clonotype was counted at least ten times. This CDR3 is CASERLNEQFF. CDR3 coding DNA: TGTGCCAGCGAGAGATTGAATGAGCAGTTCTTC. The chain is built from TRBV2 and TRBJ2-1; D not certain. CDR3 length: 11 amino acids. V was clipped by 8 bases and J by 7 bases, with 9 bases between them. Germline CDR1 SNHLY, CDR2 FYNNEI.

This clonotype was picked up many times. The chain has TRBV4-2 and TRBJ1-2; D remains ambiguous. Germline V gene sequence: CDR1 LGHNA, CDR2 YNFKEQ. V was shortened by 4 bases and J by 4 bases, with 19 bases between the two germline ends. The CDR3 covers 16 residues. CDR3 DNA: TGTGCCAGCAGCCGGACTTCCTATGACCTTACCTATGGCTACACCTTC. It translates to CASSRTSYDLTYGYTF.